This T cell receptor beta chain was recovered during a study of T-cell reconstitution after alpha-beta-depleted transplantation in children. There are 13 residues in the CDR3. In germline, CDR1 is KGHSH, CDR2 LQKENI. The V and J ends lost 0 bases and 9 bases respectively, with 9 bases between them. In its sample, this clonotype was seen many times. Preparation of the TCRbeta library was carried out with unique molecular identifiers. TCRdb ran MiXCR on the PCR reads and lists one entry per CDR3 protein. This table has 80,000 to 95,000 distinct CDR3 sequences, 7% to 9% appearing once. The TCR was taken from a human donor who donated a stem cell graft to a child with congenital amegakaryocytic thrombocytopenia. Sequenced here: PBMCs from the stem cell graft donor, sampled from the stem cell graft. The V call is TRBV18, the J call TRBJ2-1; tentatively, D is TRBD2 (5 bases). The CDR3 DNA is TGTGCCAGCTCACCACCGGGAGTGAGTGAGCAGTTCTTC. It translates to CASSPPGVSEQFF.